Each of the 5 T cell receptor beta chains below was sequenced from the same sample in a study of blood T cell repertoires in COVID-19. TCRdb keeps only in-frame clones here, not all; method: immunoSEQ multiplex PCR. The sample consists of 70,000 or so clones, 70% to 90% of them appearing once. The sample consisted of peripheral blood. All receptors come from a human donor in a cohort sampled during active COVID-19.

The CDR3 coding sequence is TGTGCCAGCAGCCCCACAGGGAGCACAGATACGCAGTATTTT. It yields the protein CASSPTGSTDTQYF. This chain links TRBV9 with TRBJ2-3; a possible D gene is TRBD1 (6 bases). Germline V gene sequence: CDR1 SGDLS, CDR2 YYNGEE. V dropped 4 bases and J dropped 0 bases, with 9 bases sitting between them. This CDR3 is built from 14 residues.

This clone was counted a single time. The chain employs TRBV5-4 and TRBJ2-1; 8 bases line up with TRBD1. The germline CDR1 and CDR2 sequences are SGHNT and YYREEE (reference sequence). The CDR3 consists of 15 residues. V trimming: 4 bases; J trimming: 1 base; junction bases outside the gene matches: 4. The CDR3 coding sequence is TGTGCCAGCAGCGAAAGGACAGGGTCCTACAATGAGCAGTTCTTC. This codes for CASSERTGSYNEQFF.

This sequence joins TRBV4-1 and TRBJ2-2; 11 nucleotides align to TRBD1. Germline V gives CDR1 MGHRA, CDR2 YSYEKL. V shed 4 bases and J 7 bases; nucleotides not matched to a gene: 8. The CDR3 loop spans 16 amino acids. The CDR3 region has the DNA TGCGCCAGCAGCCTGGTGGACAGGGGGCTCGGCGGGGAGCTGTTTTTT. Amino acid sequence: CASSLVDRGLGGELFF.

The CDR3 is CASSNRQGGMEAFF. The CDR3 coding sequence is TGTGCCAGCAGTAACCGACAGGGAGGAATGGAAGCTTTCTTT. The chain employs TRBV2 and TRBJ1-1, with 7 bases aligning to TRBD1. The V gene end was trimmed by 5 bases and the J gene end by 8 bases; junction bases not matched to a gene: 11. Germline V gene lookup returns CDR1 SNHLY and CDR2 FYNNEI. This CDR3 is built from 14 residues.

This clone was seen a handful of times. In DNA form, the CDR3 reads TGTGCCAGCAGTTCTTCCGGGACAGGGTTTCAGCCCCAGCATTTT. It yields the protein CASSSSGTGFQPQHF. V gene TRBV6-5 combines with J gene TRBJ1-5; TRBD1 matches at 9 bases. The CDR3 contains 15 residues. Germline V gene data show CDR1 as MNHEY and CDR2 as SVGAGI. V shed 4 bases and J 6 bases; nucleotides not matched to a gene: 7.